This T cell receptor beta chain was identified during a study of cytomegalovirus exposure and HLA in healthy donors. PCR employed 60 Vbeta and 13 Jbeta primers. The table came from immunoSEQ multiplex PCR; TCRdb's copy has only in-frame clones and leaves some out. Its clone listing holds about 120,000 clones. Nominally healthy donors provided the samples, though records likely missed some immune exposures. The CDR3 spans 15 residues. V lost 3 bases and J lost 4; bases outside the gene matches: 4. Looked up from germline, CDR1 is SGHAT and CDR2 is FQNNGV. The chain carries TRBV11-2 and TRBJ2-1; 9 bases agree with TRBD1. This clonotype was obtained from a man aged 18 to 35 in good health and CMV-seronegative. The sequencing input was PBMCs. CDR3 protein: CASSFGTGIYNEQFF. Written as DNA, the CDR3 is TGTGCCAGCAGCTTTGGGACAGGGATTTACAATGAGCAGTTCTTC. Full variable domain (remainder filled in from reference TRBV11-2 and TRBJ2-1): EAGVAQSPRYKIIEKRQSVAFWCNPISGHATLYWYQQILGQGPKLLIQFQNNGVVDDSQLPKDRFSAERLKGVDSTLKIQPAKLEDSAVYLCASSFGTGIYNEQFFGPGTRLTVL.